This T cell receptor beta chain was recorded in a study of vaccination effects on CD4 cells after COVID-19. Study results and caveats: No early post-infection timepoints were available in the study, which also included few convalescent patients. Infection-derived and vaccine-derived clones contracted markedly late after vaccination.

TCRdb's copy holds only in-frame clones and misses some; the assay was immunoSEQ multiplex PCR. The table shows 20,000 to 25,000 clones, with roughly 73% occurring only once. V gave up 5 bases and J gave up 0 bases; unmatched junction bases: 9. This CDR3 contains 18 residues. Germline CDR1 reads LNHDA; CDR2 reads SQIVND (reference sequence). For this clone: As yet, its antigen is unknown.

ViraFEST assay sequencing came after antigen-specific CD4+ T cells were expanded with viral peptide pools. Culture proceeded for approximately 10 days, and CD4+ T cells were then isolated. Neither prior SARS-CoV-2 infection nor positive nucleocapsid antibodies were present in the vaccine recipients. The researchers cultured fewer than 2.5 million PBMC per well with roughly 9.5 IU/ml IL-2 and 8.5 to 10 ug/ml peptides. The chain carries TRBV19 and TRBJ2-2; 10 positions match TRBD2. The receptor was isolated from a human donor who received a COVID-19 vaccine. This specimen consisted of CD4+ T cells from PBMCs cultured with HCoV-229E spike peptides, obtained before COVID-19 vaccination. The CDR3 DNA follows: TGTGCCAGTAGTTCCCTACTAGCGGGGTCCGCGAACACCGGGGAGCTGTTTTTT. Translated: CASSSLLAGSANTGELFF.